The rows below give T cell receptor beta chains drawn from one sample of a study of radiotherapy plus CTLA-4 blockade in lung cancer. TCRdb's copy holds only in-frame clones and misses some; the assay was immunoSEQ multiplex PCR. Among approximately 85,000 clones, approximately 80% were seen once, and the ten largest hold 13% to 15%. Sequences were derived from peripheral blood, sampled from a patient treated with radiotherapy plus ipilimumab. The receptor source for this set is a human donor with non-small cell lung cancer that progressed on radiotherapy plus ipilimumab. Both conserved end residues are part of each CDR3. The D gene is left open where the match is weak. Some rows mark clone size as missing; the rest say once, few, many or name a class of expanded clone.

CDR3 length	D gene	J gene	clone size	V gene	CDR3 protein	CDR3 DNA
12	NA	TRBJ2-3	NA	TRBV2	CASREQSDTQYF	TGTGCCAGCAGGGAGCAGTCAGATACGCAGTATTTT
16	TRBD1	TRBJ1-2	NA	TRBV19	CASSARTGRTNYGYTF	TGTGCCAGTAGTGCCCGGACAGGGAGAACTAACTATGGCTACACCTTC
12	TRBD1	TRBJ2-7	few	TRBV10-3	CAIGTVHYEQYF	TGTGCCATCGGGACAGTCCACTACGAGCAGTACTTC
17	TRBD1	TRBJ1-4	NA	TRBV5-4	CASSSGTDRKPNEKLFF	TGTGCCAGCAGCTCCGGGACGGACAGGAAACCTAATGAAAAACTGTTTTTT
13	NA	TRBJ2-1	NA	TRBV29-1	CSGLSLGGNEQFF	TGCAGCGGACTGTCGTTGGGAGGCAATGAGCAGTTCTTC
16	NA	TRBJ2-3	NA	TRBV6-6	CASSYPGTLSTDTQYF	TGTGCCAGCAGTTACCCCGGGACACTAAGCACAGATACGCAGTATTTT
13	NA	TRBJ1-5	NA	TRBV6-6	CASSYAGNQPQHF	TGTGCCAGCAGTTACGCGGGAAATCAGCCCCAGCATTTT
12	NA	TRBJ2-5	few	TRBV6-5	CASRRGSETQYF	TGTGCCAGCAGACGGGGCTCAGAGACCCAGTACTTC
11	TRBD1	TRBJ2-3	NA	TRBV20-1	CSARGDSQGYF	TGCAGTGCTAGGGGGGACAGCCAGGGGTATTTT
15	NA	TRBJ1-6	NA	TRBV27	CASRTFGGANSPLHF	TGTGCCAGCAGGACCTTTGGCGGTGCAAATTCACCCCTCCACTTT
14	NA	TRBJ1-1	NA	TRBV5-1	CASTPGGENTEAFF	TGCGCCAGCACTCCAGGTGGGGAGAACACTGAAGCTTTCTTT
14	NA	TRBJ1-1	NA	TRBV18	CASSSDGGWTEAFF	TGTGCCAGCTCATCGGACGGAGGGTGGACTGAAGCTTTCTTT
15	TRBD1	TRBJ2-7	NA	TRBV28	CASSQRDRVNYEQYF	TGTGCCAGCAGTCAGCGGGACAGGGTCAACTACGAGCAGTACTTC
14	NA	TRBJ2-7	NA	TRBV7-8	CASSLEEGTYEQYF	TGTGCCAGCAGCTTAGAGGAGGGGACCTACGAGCAGTACTTC
14	NA	TRBJ2-2	NA	TRBV6-1	CASDTALAPGELFF	TGTGCCAGCGATACGGCACTAGCACCTGGGGAGCTGTTTTTT
14	NA	TRBJ1-2	NA	TRBV4-3	CASSQGGRVGGYTF	TGCGCCAGCAGCCAGGGGGGGCGAGTAGGAGGCTACACCTTC
16	NA	TRBJ1-2	NA	TRBV5-1	CASSPNTGTPLSGATF	TGCGCCAGCAGCCCAAACACCGGGACACCCTTAAGTGGGGCTACCTTC
15	NA	TRBJ2-1	NA	TRBV10-1	CASSEPPGTYNEQFF	TGCGCCAGCAGTGAGCCCCCGGGTACCTACAATGAGCAGTTCTTC
15	TRBD1	TRBJ2-7	NA	TRBV2	CASSVHGTGTYEQYF	TGTGCCAGCAGTGTTCACGGGACAGGGACCTACGAGCAGTACTTC
14	TRBD1	TRBJ2-7	NA	TRBV14	CASSQSGTGGEQYF	TGTGCCAGCAGCCAATCCGGGACAGGGGGCGAGCAGTACTTC
13	NA	TRBJ2-7	NA	TRBV18	CASSPRGPYEQYF	TGTGCCAGCTCACCACGGGGACCCTACGAGCAGTACTTC
14	NA	TRBJ1-5	few	TRBV5-1	CASSLEGTVQPQHF	TGCGCCAGCAGCTTGGAGGGGACTGTCCAGCCCCAGCATTTT
12	NA	TRBJ2-7	NA	TRBV11-3	CASSPGLYEQYF	TGTGCCAGCAGCCCCGGTCTTTACGAGCAGTACTTC
15	TRBD2	TRBJ2-3	NA	TRBV9	CASSPSGGATDTQYF	TGTGCCAGCAGCCCCTCGGGGGGAGCTACAGATACGCAGTATTTT
17	NA	TRBJ2-6	NA	TRBV7-2	CASSFRTSISGANVLTF	TGTGCCAGCAGCTTTCGGACAAGTATCTCTGGGGCCAACGTCCTGACTTTC
13	NA	TRBJ2-1	NA	TRBV6-5	CASSDPGGLEQFF	TGTGCCAGCAGTGACCCGGGGGGCCTCGAGCAGTTCTTC
15	NA	TRBJ2-2	NA	TRBV7-8	CASSAGWGNTGELFF	TGTGCCAGCAGCGCCGGGTGGGGGAACACCGGGGAGCTGTTTTTT
15	TRBD1	TRBJ2-7	NA	TRBV7-2	CASSRKTGGGYEQYF	TGTGCCAGCAGCCGAAAGACAGGGGGCGGCTACGAGCAGTACTTC
12	NA	TRBJ2-1	NA	TRBV15	CATSRDGDEQFF	TGTGCCACCAGCAGAGATGGGGATGAGCAGTTCTTC
12	NA	TRBJ1-2	NA	TRBV6-1	CASNGQLYGYTF	TGTGCCAGCAACGGGCAGCTCTATGGCTACACCTTC
17	NA	TRBJ2-2	NA	TRBV13	CASSLSKSGANTGELFF	TGTGCCAGCAGCTTATCTAAGAGCGGCGCGAACACCGGGGAGCTGTTTTTT
20	NA	TRBJ2-6	NA	TRBV27	CASSSTRWDAQSSGANVLTF	TGTGCCAGCAGTTCAACCCGGTGGGACGCACAGAGCTCTGGGGCCAACGTCCTGACTTTC
13	NA	TRBJ2-5	NA	TRBV28	CASSLVGRETQYF	TGTGCCAGCAGTTTAGTAGGGAGAGAGACCCAGTACTTC
15	TRBD2	TRBJ2-1	once	TRBV7-9	CASRRGGQASHEQFF	TGTGCCAGCAGGCGCGGGGGGCAGGCTTCGCATGAGCAGTTCTTC
16	TRBD2	TRBJ2-5	NA	TRBV7-8	CASSLAGLAVQETQYF	TGTGCCAGCAGCTTAGCCGGACTAGCGGTCCAAGAGACCCAGTACTTC
14	NA	TRBJ1-2	NA	TRBV5-8	CASSPWKDNYGYTF	TGTGCCAGCAGCCCCTGGAAGGATAACTATGGCTACACCTTC
15	NA	TRBJ2-7	few	TRBV5-4	CASSLRDGRVYEQYF	TGTGCCAGCAGCTTGAGAGACGGGAGAGTATACGAGCAGTACTTC
15	NA	TRBJ1-2	NA	TRBV5-1	CASSLVASGAYGYTF	TGCGCCAGCAGCTTGGTGGCCTCGGGGGCCTATGGCTACACCTTC
14	NA	TRBJ2-7	NA	TRBV9	CASSVGPGPYEQYF	TGTGCCAGCAGCGTAGGTCCAGGTCCCTACGAGCAGTACTTC
15	NA	TRBJ1-3	NA	TRBV5-6	CASSPLGVSGNTIYF	TGTGCCAGCAGCCCTCTGGGGGTCTCTGGAAACACCATATATTTT